A selection of T cell receptor beta chains follows, all from one sample in a study of T-cell memory formation after mild COVID-19. One entry per CDR3 protein results from TCRdb running MiXCR on the 5' RACE reads. The sample has about 400,000 distinct CDR3 sequences, more than 20% seen once. Sequencing was performed on PBMCs or a T cell subset sorted from them (not recorded which). These receptors all stem from an adult woman who had mild COVID-19 (a few samples of this study predate the infection). Cell type and time point are not known. Each CDR3 is given with its conserved first and last residue. Fields, in order: CDR3 length, D gene, clone size, V gene, J gene, CDR3 protein, CDR3 DNA. D genes are given only for firm matches. Rows may omit the clone size; those that give it use once, few, many or a size class.

16	TRBD1	-	TRBV15	TRBJ1-1	CATSWDRGLANTEAFF	TGTGCCACCAGCTGGGACAGGGGTTTAGCGAACACTGAAGCTTTCTTT
16	TRBD1	-	TRBV15	TRBJ1-5	CATSRTRDRLNQPQHF	TGTGCCACCAGCAGAACCCGGGACAGATTAAATCAGCCCCAGCATTTT
14	-	-	TRBV15	TRBJ1-4	CATSRDVGAEKLFF	TGTGCCACCAGCAGAGATGTAGGTGCTGAAAAACTGTTTTTT
14	-	-	TRBV9	TRBJ2-1	CASSVALVADEQFF	TGTGCCAGCAGCGTAGCCCTAGTCGCCGATGAGCAGTTCTTC
12	TRBD1	few	TRBV29-1	TRBJ2-7	CSVGQGQGEQYF	TGCAGCGTCGGACAGGGTCAAGGCGAGCAGTACTTC
15	-	few	TRBV7-6	TRBJ2-2	CASSPIGANTGELFF	TGTGCCAGCAGCCCAATAGGGGCGAACACCGGGGAGCTGTTTTTT
15	-	many	TRBV20-1	TRBJ2-4	CSAYRTGGTKNIQYF	TGCAGTGCATACCGTACTGGAGGTACCAAAAACATTCAGTACTTC
14	TRBD1	few	TRBV20-1	TRBJ1-5	CSAGRTGFNQPQHF	TGCAGTGCTGGCAGGACAGGCTTCAATCAGCCCCAGCATTTT
14	TRBD1	few	TRBV12-3/TRBV12-4	TRBJ1-1	CASSGQGLRTEAFF	TGTGCCAGCAGCGGACAGGGTTTGAGGACTGAAGCTTTCTTT
16	TRBD1	many	TRBV12-3/TRBV12-4	TRBJ2-4	CASSFAGGLAKNIQYF	TGTGCCAGCAGTTTCGCAGGGGGCTTAGCCAAAAACATTCAGTACTTC
14	-	few	TRBV12-3/TRBV12-4	TRBJ2-5	CASIQGYNQETQYF	TGTGCCAGCATCCAGGGTTATAACCAAGAGACCCAGTACTTC
16	-	few	TRBV21-1	TRBJ1-1	CASSKESTGGLSEAFF	TGTGCCAGCAGCAAGGAATCGACAGGGGGCTTGTCTGAAGCTTTCTTT
14	-	few	TRBV7-2	TRBJ2-5	CASSLDPGVETQYF	TGTGCCAGCAGCTTAGATCCAGGGGTGGAGACCCAGTACTTC
15	-	-	TRBV12-3/TRBV12-4	TRBJ1-6	CASSWGGGTGSPLHF	TGTGCCAGCAGTTGGGGAGGAGGGACGGGATCACCCCTCCACTTT
14	TRBD2	-	TRBV7-2	TRBJ2-5	CASSLVSAGGTQYF	TGTGCCAGCAGCTTAGTTTCAGCGGGGGGGACCCAGTACTTC
15	-	-	TRBV6-1	TRBJ2-5	CASSEERQAGETQYF	TGTGCCAGCAGTGAAGAGCGACAGGCCGGGGAGACCCAGTACTTC
13	-	-	TRBV3-1	TRBJ1-6	CASSQEGVLPLHF	TGTGCCAGCAGCCAAGAGGGGGTCCTACCCCTCCACTTT
14	-	many	TRBV14	TRBJ1-1	CASSQDRVNTEAFF	TGCGCCAGCAGCCAAGATCGGGTGAACACTGAAGCTTTCTTT
13	-	few	TRBV20-1	TRBJ2-5	CSAVGGLQETQYF	TGCAGTGCGGTCGGAGGCCTACAAGAGACCCAGTACTTC
13	-	few	TRBV28	TRBJ2-1	CASRRGSYNEQFF	TGTGCCAGTCGTCGAGGGTCCTACAATGAGCAGTTCTTC
14	-	-	TRBV20-1	TRBJ2-7	CSARGMDSSYEQYF	TGCAGTGCTAGAGGAATGGATAGCTCCTACGAGCAGTACTTC
12	-	-	TRBV6-2/TRBV6-3	TRBJ2-1	CASSYLGYEQFF	TGTGCCAGCAGTTACCTGGGGTATGAGCAGTTCTTC
15	-	few	TRBV7-9	TRBJ2-1	CASSLALVSYNEQFF	TGTGCCAGCAGCTTGGCACTTGTCTCCTACAATGAGCAGTTCTTC
16	TRBD2	few	TRBV5-1	TRBJ2-1	CASSLAGAGVYNEQFF	TGCGCCAGCAGCTTGGCCGGGGCGGGGGTATACAATGAGCAGTTCTTC
12	-	few	TRBV27	TRBJ2-3	CATGLGTDTQYF	TGTGCCACAGGGCTAGGCACAGATACGCAGTATTTT
17	TRBD2	-	TRBV12-3/TRBV12-4	TRBJ2-7	CASSREVAGGFSYEQYF	TGTGCCAGCAGCCGTGAGGTAGCGGGAGGTTTCTCCTACGAGCAGTACTTC
14	-	-	TRBV20-1	TRBJ1-2	CSARDLGRAYGYTF	TGCAGTGCTAGAGATCTAGGGCGGGCCTATGGCTACACCTTC
17	-	-	TRBV4-1	TRBJ2-7	CASSQRGQGRLSYEQYF	TGCGCCAGCAGCCAACGGGGGCAGGGACGCCTCTCCTACGAGCAGTACTTC
15	-	few	TRBV6-1	TRBJ1-1	CASSEAQEGWTEAFF	TGTGCCAGCAGTGAAGCGCAAGAGGGATGGACTGAAGCTTTCTTT
16	-	-	TRBV7-9	TRBJ2-1	CASSLGPITSLDEQFF	TGTGCCAGCAGCTTAGGCCCTATAACTAGCCTCGATGAGCAGTTCTTC
12	-	-	TRBV7-2	TRBJ1-2	CASSPNSYGYTF	TGTGCCAGCAGCCCGAACTCCTATGGCTACACCTTC
15	TRBD2	-	TRBV11-3	TRBJ2-7	CASRSTSGRIHEQYF	TGTGCCAGCAGATCCACTAGCGGGAGAATCCACGAGCAGTACTTC
14	-	-	TRBV24-1	TRBJ1-5	CATSDLGINQPQHF	TGTGCCACCAGTGATTTAGGTATCAATCAGCCCCAGCATTTT
14	TRBD1	-	TRBV3-1	TRBJ1-2	CASSQGGTGIGYTF	TGTGCCAGCAGCCAGGGTGGGACAGGGATTGGCTACACCTTC
14	-	many	TRBV27	TRBJ2-1	CASSLLEQGNEQFF	TGTGCCAGCAGTTTACTTGAACAGGGTAATGAGCAGTTCTTC
14	-	once	TRBV11-2	TRBJ1-1	CASSLTNPGTEAFF	TGTGCCAGCAGCTTAACAAATCCGGGGACTGAAGCTTTCTTT
12	-	-	TRBV19	TRBJ1-1	CASWDWNTEAFF	TGTGCCAGTTGGGACTGGAACACTGAAGCTTTCTTT
13	TRBD1	many	TRBV29-1	TRBJ1-1	CSVRTGVNTEAFF	TGCAGCGTCCGGACAGGGGTGAACACTGAAGCTTTCTTT
15	-	-	TRBV15	TRBJ1-1	CATSRAGTPAFGAFF	TGTGCCACCAGCAGAGCCGGGACCCCCGCCTTTGGAGCTTTCTTT
15	-	-	TRBV5-1	TRBJ1-1	CASSLGGRTATEAFF	TGCGCCAGCAGCTTGGGCGGCAGGACGGCCACTGAAGCTTTCTTT
16	TRBD1	once	TRBV24-1	TRBJ1-1	CATSDGDSGQNTEAFF	TGTGCCACCAGTGACGGGGACAGTGGACAGAACACTGAAGCTTTCTTT
18	TRBD2	-	TRBV5-1	TRBJ2-3	CASSSRLAGGPSTDTQYF	TGCGCCAGCAGTTCTCGACTAGCGGGAGGGCCTAGCACAGATACGCAGTATTTT
14	TRBD1	few	TRBV13	TRBJ2-3	CASSFDRGRDTQYF	TGTGCCAGCAGCTTTGACAGGGGACGGGATACGCAGTATTTT
15	-	few	TRBV9	TRBJ1-5	CASSVDPTSNQPQHF	TGTGCCAGCAGCGTAGACCCAACTAGCAATCAGCCCCAGCATTTT
15	-	many	TRBV7-3	TRBJ1-1	CASSLSQVGDTEAFF	TGTGCCAGCAGCTTATCCCAAGTTGGGGACACTGAAGCTTTCTTT
17	-	few	TRBV6-6	TRBJ2-7	CASSYETRGRYTREQYF	TGTGCCAGCAGTTACGAGACTAGGGGGAGATATACGAGGGAGCAGTACTTC
19	TRBD2	-	TRBV30	TRBJ2-2	CAWSITNGLAGAAYGELFF	TGTGCCTGGAGTATTACTAACGGACTAGCGGGGGCTGCTTACGGGGAGCTGTTTTTT
13	-	-	TRBV29-1	TRBJ2-7	CSVHSQGLGEQYF	TGCAGCGTCCATTCCCAGGGCCTAGGTGAGCAGTACTTC
11	-	-	TRBV24-1	TRBJ1-4	CATSDLGKLFF	TGTGCCACCAGTGATTTAGGGAAACTGTTTTTT
14	TRBD1	few	TRBV9	TRBJ1-1	CASSVVPGGTEAFF	TGTGCCAGCAGCGTAGTTCCAGGGGGCACTGAAGCTTTCTTT
15	TRBD1	-	TRBV7-3	TRBJ2-1	CASSLRGQGTSEQFF	TGTGCCAGCAGCTTAAGGGGACAGGGGACGAGTGAGCAGTTCTTC
16	-	-	TRBV4-3	TRBJ2-2	CASSQGDPRNTGELFF	TGCGCCAGCAGCCAAGGTGACCCCAGGAACACCGGGGAGCTGTTTTTT
14	TRBD2	few	TRBV9	TRBJ2-4	CASSARTSGNIQYF	TGTGCCAGCAGCGCCCGTACTAGCGGAAACATTCAGTACTTC
16	TRBD1	-	TRBV11-3	TRBJ1-3	CASSLDRGPAGNTIYF	TGTGCCAGCAGCTTGGACAGGGGGCCCGCTGGAAACACCATATATTTT
12	-	-	TRBV12-3/TRBV12-4	TRBJ2-3	CASGDLTDTQYF	TGTGCCAGCGGAGACTTGACAGATACGCAGTATTTT
14	TRBD1	many	TRBV5-1	TRBJ2-7	CASSSDRGRDEQYF	TGCGCCAGCAGCTCGGACAGGGGCAGGGACGAGCAGTACTTC
15	-	few	TRBV3-1	TRBJ1-4	CASSQDPGEGEKLFF	TGTGCCAGCAGCCAAGATCCCGGGGAGGGAGAAAAACTGTTTTTT
15	-	few	TRBV24-1	TRBJ1-2	CATSDPAGADYGYTF	TGTGCCACCAGTGATCCGGCGGGGGCGGACTATGGCTACACCTTC
16	-	few	TRBV7-3	TRBJ2-1	CASSLRRGSAYNEQFF	TGTGCCAGCAGCTTAAGGCGCGGGTCCGCCTACAATGAGCAGTTCTTC